This TCR beta chain is drawn from a study of beta chain features in type 1 diabetes. This clone was detected only a few times. Its antigen is as yet unknown. Study-wide findings and caveats: Among patients with Type 1 diabetes, TCRB CDR3s were moderately but significantly shorter in every one of the four CD4+ subsets.

Per germline, CDR1 ENHRY and CDR2 SYGVKD. CDR3 length equals 14 residues. Between the trimmed V and J ends, which lost 8 bases and 4 bases, there was a span of 17 bases. Expressed TCRB transcripts were sequenced, since all the RNA that had been isolated was reverse transcribed. For naive, central memory and regulatory T cell samples, reads averaged roughly 3.7 million. Profiled with immunoSEQ multiplex PCR; TCRdb holds only in-frame clones, not every one. The profile shows some 250,000 clones, 9.5% to 13% of them singletons. This TCR came from a man aged 25 to 40 with type 1 diabetes. This chain connects TRBV10-3 to TRBJ1-2; the D gene is possibly TRBD1 (5 bases). Material for sequencing was naive CD4+ T cells from blood. The CDR3 bases are TGTGCCATCGAAGATCCTAGGAGGGGCTATGGCTACACCTTC. It specifies CAIEDPRRGYGYTF.